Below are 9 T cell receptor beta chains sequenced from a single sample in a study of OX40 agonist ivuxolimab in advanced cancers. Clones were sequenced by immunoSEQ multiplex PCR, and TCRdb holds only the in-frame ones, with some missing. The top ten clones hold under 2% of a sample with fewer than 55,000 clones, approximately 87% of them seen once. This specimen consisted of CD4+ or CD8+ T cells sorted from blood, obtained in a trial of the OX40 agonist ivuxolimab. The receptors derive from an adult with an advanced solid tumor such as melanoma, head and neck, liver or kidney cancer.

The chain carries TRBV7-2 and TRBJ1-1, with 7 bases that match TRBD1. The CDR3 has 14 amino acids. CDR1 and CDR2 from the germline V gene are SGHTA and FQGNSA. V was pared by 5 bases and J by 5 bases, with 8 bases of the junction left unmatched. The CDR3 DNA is TGTGCCAGCAGCCCAATACAGGGGAATACTGAAGCTTTCTTT. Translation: CASSPIQGNTEAFF.

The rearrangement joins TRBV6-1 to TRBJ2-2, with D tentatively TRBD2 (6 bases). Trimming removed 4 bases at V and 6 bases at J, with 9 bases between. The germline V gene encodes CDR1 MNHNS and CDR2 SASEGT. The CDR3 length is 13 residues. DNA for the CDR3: TGTGCCAGCAGTGGGGAGGTCCCCGGGGAGCTGTTTTTT. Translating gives CASSGEVPGELFF.

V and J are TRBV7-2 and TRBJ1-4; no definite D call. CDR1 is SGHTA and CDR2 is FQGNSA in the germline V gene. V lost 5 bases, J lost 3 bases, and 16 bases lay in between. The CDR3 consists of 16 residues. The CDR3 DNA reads TGTGCCAGCAGCCTCTTTCCCCCAGCCTCTAATGAAAAACTGTTTTTT. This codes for CASSLFPPASNEKLFF.

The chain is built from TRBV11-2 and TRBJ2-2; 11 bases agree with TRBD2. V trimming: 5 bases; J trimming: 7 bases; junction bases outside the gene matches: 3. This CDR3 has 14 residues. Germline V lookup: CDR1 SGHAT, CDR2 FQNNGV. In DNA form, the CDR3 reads TGTGCCAGCAGCCGGACTAGCGGGCACGGGGAGCTGTTTTTT. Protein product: CASSRTSGHGELFF.

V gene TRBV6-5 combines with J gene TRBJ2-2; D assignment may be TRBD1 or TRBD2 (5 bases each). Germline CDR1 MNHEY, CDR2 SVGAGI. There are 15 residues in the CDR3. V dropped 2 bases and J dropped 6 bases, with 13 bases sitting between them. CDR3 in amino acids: CASSYSAGSPGELFF. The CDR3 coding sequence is TGTGCCAGCAGTTACAGCGCAGGGAGTCCCGGGGAGCTGTTTTTT.

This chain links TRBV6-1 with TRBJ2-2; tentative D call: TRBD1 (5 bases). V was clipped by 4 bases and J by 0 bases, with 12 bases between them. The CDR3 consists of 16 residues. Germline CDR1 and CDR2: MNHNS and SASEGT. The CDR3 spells CASSARQHANTGELFF. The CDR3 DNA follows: TGTGCCAGCAGTGCAAGACAGCACGCGAACACCGGGGAGCTGTTTTTT.

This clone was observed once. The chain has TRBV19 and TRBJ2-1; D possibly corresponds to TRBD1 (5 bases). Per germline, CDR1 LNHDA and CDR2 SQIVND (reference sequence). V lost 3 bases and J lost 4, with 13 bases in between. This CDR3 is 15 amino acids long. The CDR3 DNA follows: TGTGCCAGTAGTATTCAGGGATCCGTTTACAATGAGCAGTTCTTC. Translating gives CASSIQGSVYNEQFF.

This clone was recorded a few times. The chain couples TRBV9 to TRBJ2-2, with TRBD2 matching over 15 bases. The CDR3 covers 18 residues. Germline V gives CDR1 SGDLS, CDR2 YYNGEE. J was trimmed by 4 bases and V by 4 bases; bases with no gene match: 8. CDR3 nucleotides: TGTGCCAGCAGCCCCAGGACTAGCGGGAGGGCTGGCACCGGGGAGCTGTTTTTT. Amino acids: CASSPRTSGRAGTGELFF.

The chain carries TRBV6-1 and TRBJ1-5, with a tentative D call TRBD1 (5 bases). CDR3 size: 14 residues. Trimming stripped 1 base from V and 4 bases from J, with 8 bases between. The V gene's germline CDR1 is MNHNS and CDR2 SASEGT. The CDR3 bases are TGTGCCAGCAGTGAAGGGGGCGCGAATCAGCCCCAGCATTTT. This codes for CASSEGGANQPQHF.